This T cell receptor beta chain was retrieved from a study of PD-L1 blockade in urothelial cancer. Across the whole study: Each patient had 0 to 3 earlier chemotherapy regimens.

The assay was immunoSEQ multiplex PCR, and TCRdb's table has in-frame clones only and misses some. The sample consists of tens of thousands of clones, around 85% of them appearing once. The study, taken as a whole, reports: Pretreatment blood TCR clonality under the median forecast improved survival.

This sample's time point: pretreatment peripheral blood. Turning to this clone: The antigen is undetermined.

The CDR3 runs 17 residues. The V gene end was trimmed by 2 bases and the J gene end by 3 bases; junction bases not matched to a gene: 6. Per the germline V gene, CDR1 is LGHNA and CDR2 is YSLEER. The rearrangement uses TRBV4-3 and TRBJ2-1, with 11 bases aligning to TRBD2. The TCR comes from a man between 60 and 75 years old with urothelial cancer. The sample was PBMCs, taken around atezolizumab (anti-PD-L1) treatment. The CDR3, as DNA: TGCGCCAGCAGCCAATGGACTAGCGGGCCTGTCTACAATGAGCAGTTCTTC. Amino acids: CASSQWTSGPVYNEQFF.